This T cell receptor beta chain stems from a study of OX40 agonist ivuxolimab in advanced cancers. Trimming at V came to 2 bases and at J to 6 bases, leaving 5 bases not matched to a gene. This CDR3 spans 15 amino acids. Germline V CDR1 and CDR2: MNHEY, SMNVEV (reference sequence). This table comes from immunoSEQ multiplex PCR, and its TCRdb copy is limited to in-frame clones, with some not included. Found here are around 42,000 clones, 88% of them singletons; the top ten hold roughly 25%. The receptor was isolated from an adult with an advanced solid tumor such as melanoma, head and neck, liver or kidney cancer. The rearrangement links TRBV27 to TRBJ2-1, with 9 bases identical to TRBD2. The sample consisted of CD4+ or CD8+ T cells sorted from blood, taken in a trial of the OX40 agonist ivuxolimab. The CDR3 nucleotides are TGTGCCAGCAGTTTAGGGGTAGCGGGAGTCAATGAGCAGTTCTTC. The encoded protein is CASSLGVAGVNEQFF.